This T cell receptor (beta chain) was found in a study of Ad26.COV2.S vaccination and SARS-CoV-2 variants. V dropped 6 bases and J dropped 0 bases, with 7 bases sitting between them. This CDR3 is built from 13 residues. As to treatment: some 20 received Ad26.COV2.S at low or high dose, single or two shots; about 5 received placebo; per-sample allocation not given. Collection of the samples took place on day 63 after the first injection of vaccine or placebo. Donation was by an adult aged 18-55 years who was in Boston. Clones were read by immunoSEQ multiplex PCR, and TCRdb kept only the in-frame ones, dropping some. The data hold roughly 270,000 clones, with over 75% observed a single time. As regards this clone: The same CDR3 can be traced to other DNA sequences in this sample.

Sequences were derived from peripheral blood, sampled in a trial of Ad26.COV2.S vaccine versus placebo. This chain connects TRBV12-3 or TRBV12-4 to TRBJ2-3; D is unresolved. This receptor was taken from a person between 18 and 60 years old who received the Ad26.COV2.S COVID-19 vaccine or a placebo. CDR3 in amino acids: CASSKTSTDTQYF. In DNA form, the CDR3 reads TGTGCCAGCAGCAAGACCAGCACAGATACGCAGTATTTT.